One sample yielded the 23 T cell receptor beta chains listed below, sequenced in a study of spatial heterogeneity in lung cancer. Overall study findings and caveats: Tumor mutation counts were tracked by expanded intratumoral alpha and beta TCR counts.

TCRdb reprocessed the 5' RACE reads via MiXCR and lists one record per CDR3 protein. The data contain 5,900 or so distinct CDR3 sequences, 1% to 1.5% of them seen just once; the ten biggest clones take up over 7.5%. Regarding time point: sample taken at primary tumor resection. These TCRs are of unknown antigen specificity. The material sequenced was lung tumor tissue, taken at surgery. Every receptor here comes from a male donor with early-stage non-small cell lung cancer.

By share of the sample, this clonotype is medium-sized. The J gene is TRBJ2-3, the V gene TRBV29-1; 8 positions agree with TRBD1. Per germline, CDR1 SQVTM and CDR2 ANQGSEA. The CDR3 totals 14 residues. With V trimmed by 2 bases and J by 5 bases, 6 bases remained unmatched. The CDR3 bases are TGCAGCGTTGAACAGGGGGCCGTGGGAGATACGCAGTATTTT. It translates to CSVEQGAVGDTQYF.

The sample holds many counts of this clonotype. This chain links TRBV20-1 with TRBJ2-5; 7 nucleotides match TRBD1. The CDR3 length is 13 residues. The germline V gene encodes CDR1 DFQATT and CDR2 SNEGSKA (reference sequence). Germline trimming cut 6 bases from V and 1 base from J; bases unmatched to any gene: 5. This CDR3 is CSADRDSQETQYF. Written as DNA, the CDR3 is TGCAGTGCGGATCGGGACAGCCAAGAGACCCAGTACTTC.

This clonotype was counted ten times or more. The gene calls are TRBV6-4 and TRBJ2-7, with a possible D match to TRBD1 (5 bases). The CDR3 contains 12 residues. Germline V gene lookup returns CDR1 MRHNA and CDR2 SNTAGT. V shed 10 bases and J shed 3 bases, with 13 bases lying between them. CDR3 residues: CATQTEIYEQYF. DNA of the CDR3: TGTGCCACCCAGACAGAGATCTACGAGCAGTACTTC.

This clonotype has ten or more counts. The chain carries TRBV21-1 and TRBJ1-5; the D call of TRBD1 is as the table states it, not checked on the DNA. TRBV21-1 is given as a pseudogene. CDR3 length equals 15 residues. The CDR3 DNA follows: TGTGCCAGCAGCAAACATCGGGGCAGACGAAACCCCCAGCATTTT. It translates to CASSKHRGRRNPQHF.

This clonotype was recorded at least ten times. The chain recombines TRBV27 with TRBJ1-1; D gene unclear. Germline CDR1 reads MNHEY; CDR2 reads SMNVEV (reference sequence). V was cut by 3 bases and J by 10 bases, with 18 bases left in between. CDR3 length: 14 residues. CDR3 sequence reads: CASSFYGRGVPAFF. The CDR3 DNA follows: TGTGCCAGCAGTTTCTACGGACGGGGAGTTCCAGCTTTCTTT.

This clonotype showed up many times. The CDR3 DNA reads TGTGCCAGCAGTTTAAACAGGGACCCAGGCTATGGCTACACCTTC. Its translation is CASSLNRDPGYGYTF. The J gene is TRBJ1-2, the V gene TRBV6-1, with D tentatively TRBD1 (6 bases). V lost 5 bases, J lost 4 bases, and 17 bases lay in between. The CDR3 loop spans 15 amino acids. Germline V CDR1 and CDR2: MNHNS, SASEGT.

This clonotype was found many times. This rearrangement joins TRBV20-1 to TRBJ1-2; TRBD1 agrees at 12 bases. This CDR3 is 16 amino acids long. With 0 bases clipped from V and 3 bases from J, the junction kept 5 bases outside the gene matches. The germline gives CDR1 DFQATT, CDR2 SNEGSKA (reference sequence). CDR3 protein: CSARDLGQGAHYGYTF. CDR3 DNA: TGCAGTGCTAGAGACTTGGGACAGGGGGCACACTATGGCTACACCTTC.

There are many counts of this clonotype. This may stem from a read error, because a much larger clone lies one nucleotide away. This sequence joins TRBV6-2 or TRBV6-3 and TRBJ2-7, with 7 bases lining up with TRBD2. The CDR3 has 13 amino acids. Germline CDR1 is MNHEY and CDR2 is SVGEGT. Germline trimming cut 6 bases from V and 7 bases from J; bases unmatched to any gene: 9. The CDR3 nucleotides read TGTGCCAGCAGGCCGGGCTGGGGAGGGGAGCAGTACTTC. It yields the protein CASRPGWGGEQYF.

Relative to its sample, this clonotype is medium-sized. The chain links TRBV20-1 to TRBJ2-1, with TRBD1 as a possible D gene (7 bases). This CDR3 contains 15 residues. V was trimmed by 3 bases and J by 2 bases, leaving 14 bases between them. CDR1 DFQATT and CDR2 SNEGSKA come from the germline V gene (reference sequence). In nucleotides, the CDR3 is TGCAGTGCTAGTCGGAGGGGGACAGCCTACAATGAGCAGTTCTTC. This translates into CSASRRGTAYNEQFF.

This clonotype occurred many times. V usage is TRBV5-1 and J usage is TRBJ2-3, with TRBD2 matching 10 bases. The V gene end was trimmed by 2 bases and the J gene end by 6 bases; junction bases not matched to a gene: 15. This CDR3 comprises 18 residues. CDR1 SGHRS and CDR2 YFSETQ come from the germline V gene. DNA for the CDR3: TGCGCCAGCAGCTTAAAGATAGAGGCTAGCGGGAGACCTGATACGCAGTATTTT. Translating gives CASSLKIEASGRPDTQYF.

In its sample, this clonotype was seen many times. J is TRBJ2-7 and V is TRBV7-3; D is perhaps TRBD2 (6 bases). CDR1 and CDR2 (germline): SGHTA, FQGTGA. Trimming removed 5 bases from V and 6 bases from J, with 20 bases in between. The CDR3 consists of 15 residues. In DNA form, the CDR3 reads TGTGCCAGCAGCCCTTCAGCAACGGGGGTAGGCGAGCAGTACTTC. Protein product: CASSPSATGVGEQYF.

This clonotype was observed at least ten times. The chain combines TRBV5-4 with TRBJ2-7; D call uncertain. The CDR3 spans 15 residues. Trimming removed 0 bases from V and 3 bases from J, with 13 bases in between. The germline V gene encodes CDR1 SGHNT and CDR2 YYREEE (reference sequence). In DNA, the CDR3 is TGTGCCAGCAGCTTGGGCGGCACCTTCCACTACGAGCAGTACTTC. Translation: CASSLGGTFHYEQYF.

This clonotype rates as medium-sized. This chain links TRBV6-2 or TRBV6-3 with TRBJ2-1; the D call may be TRBD1 or TRBD2 (5 bases each). With 7 bases removed from V and 1 base from J, the gap between germline ends came to 11 bases. This CDR3 is 14 amino acids long. Germline-derived CDR1 and CDR2 are MNHEY and SVGEGT. CDR3: CASTSGRSYNEQFF. The CDR3 DNA is TGTGCCAGCACCTCAGGGAGATCCTACAATGAGCAGTTCTTC.

This clonotype showed up many times. The chain couples TRBV5-1 to TRBJ2-2; D might be TRBD2 (6 bases). CDR1 is SGHRS, CDR2 YFSETQ, per germline. CDR3 length equals 15 residues. The V and J ends lost 3 bases and 1 base respectively, with 10 bases between them. The CDR3, as DNA: TGCGCCAGCAGCTCGGGAGTCGTGAACACCGGGGAGCTGTTTTTT. Its translation is CASSSGVVNTGELFF. The whole variable domain, remainder taken from reference TRBV5-1 and TRBJ2-2, is KAGVTQTPRYLIKTRGQQVTLSCSPISGHRSVSWYQQTPGQGLQFLFEYFSETQRNKGNFPGRFSGRQFSNSRSEMNVSTLELGDSALYLCASSSGVVNTGELFFGEGSRLTVL.

This clonotype is medium-sized (0.01 to 0.1%). The chain carries TRBV5-1 and TRBJ2-3; 8 nucleotides match TRBD2. The CDR3 is 17 amino acids. Germline V CDR1 and CDR2: SGHRS, YFSETQ. V was clipped by 4 bases and J by 2 bases; unmatched bases: 12. Here the CDR3 reads CASSLGWLAGFTDTQYF. CDR3 sequence (DNA): TGCGCCAGCAGCCTGGGTTGGCTAGCGGGTTTCACAGATACGCAGTATTTT.

The sample holds many counts of this clonotype. The rearrangement uses TRBV12-3 or TRBV12-4 and TRBJ2-3; either TRBD1 or TRBD2 may supply D (6 bases each). V was clipped by 3 bases and J by 5 bases, with 15 bases between them. The CDR3 runs to 15 residues. CDR3 coding DNA: TGTGCCAGCAGTTTCGAGGGGGGCAGGGGAGATACGCAGTATTTT. Translating it yields CASSFEGGRGDTQYF.

This clonotype was found many times. The V gene is TRBV19, the J gene TRBJ1-2; D ambiguous. The CDR3 loop spans 12 amino acids. V lost 7 bases to trimming and J lost 6 bases, with 12 bases between them. Germline V CDR1 and CDR2: LNHDA, SQIVND (reference sequence). In DNA form, the CDR3 reads TGTGCCAGTACGCCCTCAAGGGATGGCTACACCTTC. Its translation is CASTPSRDGYTF.

This clonotype is categorized as medium-sized. The rearrangement uses TRBV24-1 and TRBJ2-1; unclear D gene. CDR1 and CDR2 from the germline V gene are KGHDR and SFDVKD. This CDR3 is 15 amino acids long. Deletions cut 4 bases from V and 6 bases from J, with 15 bases between. Here the CDR3 reads CATSDRKSPGNEQFF. CDR3 DNA sequence: TGTGCCACCAGTGACCGTAAAAGTCCGGGCAATGAGCAGTTCTTC.

This clonotype has a count of ten or more. For the CDR3, the DNA is TGTGCCAGCAGTTCGCGGGGGGGCGTGGGGAATTCACCCCTCCACTTT. This encodes CASSSRGGVGNSPLHF. The V call is TRBV6-1, the J call TRBJ1-6; tentatively, D is TRBD1 (6 bases). Germline CDR1 MNHNS, CDR2 SASEGT. V lost 5 bases, J lost 7 bases, and 18 bases lay in between. The CDR3 loop spans 16 amino acids.

This clonotype was seen at least ten times. This may stem from a read error, because a much larger clone lies one nucleotide away. This chain links TRBV13 with TRBJ2-1, with TRBD1 matching over 9 bases. The germline V gene encodes CDR1 PRHDT and CDR2 FYEKMQ (reference sequence). The CDR3 runs 17 residues. The ends lost 3 bases at V and 4 bases at J; junction bases unmatched: 10. The CDR3 bases are TGTGCCAGCAGCTTTCAAATCGGACAGGGGAGTTACAATGAGCAGTTCTTC. Protein product: CASSFQIGQGSYNEQFF.

The table lists this clonotype with many counts. The chain joins TRBV27 to TRBJ1-2; D may be TRBD1 (6 bases). CDR3 length: 14 amino acids. The V and J ends lost 4 bases and 4 bases respectively, with 13 bases between them. The germline V gene encodes CDR1 MNHEY and CDR2 SMNVEV (reference sequence). The CDR3 DNA is TGTGCCAGCAGTTCCAGAACAGGGCCCTATGGCTACACCTTC. Protein product: CASSSRTGPYGYTF.

By proportion, this clonotype is medium-sized. The V and J genes are TRBV10-2 and TRBJ2-2; tentatively, D is TRBD2 (6 bases). The ends were cut back, 11 bases at V and 3 bases at J, with 7 bases in the middle. Per germline, CDR1 WSHSY and CDR2 SAAADI. The CDR3 spans 11 residues. CDR3 in amino acids: CAAGYTGELFF. CDR3 nucleotides: TGCGCCGCGGGGTACACCGGGGAGCTGTTTTTT.

Within the sample, this clonotype is medium-sized. V is TRBV6-2 or TRBV6-3 and J is TRBJ2-1; possible D gene TRBD1, 5 bases. With 4 bases removed from V and 0 bases from J, the gap between germline ends came to 10 bases. In germline, CDR1 is MNHEY, CDR2 SVGEGT. This CDR3 is built from 15 residues. CDR3 residues: CASSSWTSSYNEQFF. The DNA for the CDR3 is TGTGCCAGCAGTTCCTGGACAAGCTCCTACAATGAGCAGTTCTTC.